Reported below is one T cell receptor beta chain. Clones were read by immunoSEQ multiplex PCR, and TCRdb kept only the in-frame ones, dropping some. The sample shows about 220,000 clones, around 80% of them seen only once. This specimen comes from a study of blood T cell repertoires in COVID-19. CDR1 and CDR2 (germline): LNHNV, YYDKDF (reference sequence). The CDR3 length is 15 residues. The V end was cut by 2 bases, the J end by 4 bases, with 14 bases between. Material: peripheral blood. The TCR was taken from a man in his fifties or sixties with active or convalescent COVID-19. The chain is built from TRBV15 and TRBJ2-5; weak D call: TRBD1 (7 bases). DNA of the CDR3: TGTGCCACCAGCAGATGGGGGCAGGGGGGAGAGACCCAGTACTTC. Its protein is CATSRWGQGGETQYF.